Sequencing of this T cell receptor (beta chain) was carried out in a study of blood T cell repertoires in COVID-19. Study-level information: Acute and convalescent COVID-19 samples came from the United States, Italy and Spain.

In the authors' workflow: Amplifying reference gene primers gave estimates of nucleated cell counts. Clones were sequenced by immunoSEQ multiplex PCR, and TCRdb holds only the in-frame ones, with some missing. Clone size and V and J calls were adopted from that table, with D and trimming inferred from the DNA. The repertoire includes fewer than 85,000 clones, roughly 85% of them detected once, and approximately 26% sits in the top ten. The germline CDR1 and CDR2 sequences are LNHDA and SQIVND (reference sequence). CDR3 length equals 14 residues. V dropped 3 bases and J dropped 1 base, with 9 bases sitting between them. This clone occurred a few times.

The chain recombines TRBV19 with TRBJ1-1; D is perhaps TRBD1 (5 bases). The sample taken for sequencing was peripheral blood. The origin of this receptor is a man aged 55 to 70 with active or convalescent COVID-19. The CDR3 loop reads CASSMGRANTEAFF. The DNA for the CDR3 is TGTGCCAGTAGTATGGGCAGGGCGAACACTGAAGCTTTCTTT. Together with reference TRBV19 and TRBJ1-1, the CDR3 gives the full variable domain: DGGITQSPKYLFRKEGQNVTLSCEQNLNHDAMYWYRQDPGQGLRLIYYSQIVNDFQKGDIAEGYSVSREKKESFPLTVTSAQKNPTAFYLCASSMGRANTEAFFGQGTRLTVV.